This TCR beta chain was obtained from a study of blood T cells in healthy people across ages. Broader study findings: More naive CD4+ cells and higher diversity marked long-lived donors relative to aged donors. Strong correlation was found linking TCR beta diversity to naive T cell percentage.

Sample-barcoded 5' priming and a J-beta primer mix drove a second PCR of about 7 to 11 cycles. One entry per CDR3 protein results from TCRdb running MiXCR on the 5' RACE reads. Among about a million distinct CDR3 sequences listed, less than 45% were seen once. Germline CDR1 is MNHEY and CDR2 is SVGAGI. Trimming pared 8 bases from V and 7 bases from J, leaving 17 bases between. The CDR3 runs to 13 residues. A note on this clonotype: Its matching antigen is unknown.

Sequenced: blood. The chain is built from TRBV6-5 and TRBJ1-1, with D possibly matching TRBD1 (6 bases). The sequence was obtained from a man between 18 and 35 years old in good health. CDR3 protein: CASARDRKFEAFF. The CDR3, as DNA: TGTGCCAGCGCCCGCGACAGGAAGTTTGAAGCTTTCTTT.